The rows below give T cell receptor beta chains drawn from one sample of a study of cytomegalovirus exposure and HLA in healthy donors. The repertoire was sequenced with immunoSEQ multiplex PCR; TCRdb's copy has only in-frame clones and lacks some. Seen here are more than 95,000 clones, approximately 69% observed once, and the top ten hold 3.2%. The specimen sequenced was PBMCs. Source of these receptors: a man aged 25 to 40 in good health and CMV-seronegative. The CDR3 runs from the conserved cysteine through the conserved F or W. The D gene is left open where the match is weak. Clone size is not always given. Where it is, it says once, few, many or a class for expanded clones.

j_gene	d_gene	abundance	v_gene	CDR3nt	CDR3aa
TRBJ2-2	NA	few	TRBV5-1	TGCGCCAGCAGCTTTGACCCGTCTGGGGCAAACACCGGGGAGCTGTTTTTT	CASSFDPSGANTGELFF
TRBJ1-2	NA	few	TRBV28	TGTGCCAGCAGTTTAAGGGGAAACTATGGCTACACCTTC	CASSLRGNYGYTF
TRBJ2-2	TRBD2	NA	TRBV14	TGTGCCAGCAGTAGGGAGGGCCGGAGCACCGGGGAGCTGTTTTTT	CASSREGRSTGELFF
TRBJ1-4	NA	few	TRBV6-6	TGTGCCAGCAGTCCCACGGGAGGGAGTAATGAAAAACTGTTTTTT	CASSPTGGSNEKLFF
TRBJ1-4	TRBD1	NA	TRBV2	TGTGCCAGCAGTGAATCGACAGGGGGCGAAGAAAAACTGTTTTTT	CASSESTGGEEKLFF
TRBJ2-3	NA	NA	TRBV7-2	TGTGCCAGCAGCACGGGGGGCCTAGCGGAGTTTACAGATACGCAGTATTTT	CASSTGGLAEFTDTQYF
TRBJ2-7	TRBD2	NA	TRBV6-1	TGTGCCAGCAGTGAAGCGATATGGGGGGGATTTTCTAACGAGCAGTACTTC	CASSEAIWGGFSNEQYF
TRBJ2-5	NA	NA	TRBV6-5	TGTGCCAGCAGCCTAGGGGCCCAAGAGACCCAGTACTTC	CASSLGAQETQYF
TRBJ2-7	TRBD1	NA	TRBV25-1	TGTGCCAGCAGTACTGCTGGGACAGGTGCCCACGAGCAGTACTTC	CASSTAGTGAHEQYF
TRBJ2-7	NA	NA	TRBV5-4	TGTGCCAGCAGCTTGGAACAGGGGAGGTACGAGCAGTACTTC	CASSLEQGRYEQYF
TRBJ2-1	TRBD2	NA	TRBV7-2	TGTGCCAGCAGCCCCCGGACTAGCGGAAACAATGAGCAGTTCTTC	CASSPRTSGNNEQFF
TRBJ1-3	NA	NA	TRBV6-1	TGTGCCAGCACTAGGGGTTACTCTGGAAACACCATATATTTT	CASTRGYSGNTIYF
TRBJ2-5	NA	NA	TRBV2	TGTGCCAGCAGTCCCGAGCCAGGGGCAGAGACCCAGTACTTC	CASSPEPGAETQYF
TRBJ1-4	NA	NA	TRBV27	TGTGCCAGCAGTTTATCGTCAGGCTTTAATGAAAAACTGTTTTTT	CASSLSSGFNEKLFF
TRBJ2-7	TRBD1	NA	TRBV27	TGTGCCAGCAGTGTCGGGACAGTAGGATCCTACGAGCAGTACTTC	CASSVGTVGSYEQYF
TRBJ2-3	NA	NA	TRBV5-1	TGCGCCAGCAGCCTACGCAGGGCAGATACGCAGTATTTT	CASSLRRADTQYF
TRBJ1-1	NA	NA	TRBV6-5	TGTGCCAGCAGTTACGAGGGGAGGGGCACTGAAGCTTTCTTT	CASSYEGRGTEAFF
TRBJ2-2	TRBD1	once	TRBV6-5	TGTGCCAGCACCGAACAGGGGCGCGGGACCGGGGAGCTGTTTTTT	CASTEQGRGTGELFF
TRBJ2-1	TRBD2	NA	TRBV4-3	TGCGCCAGCAGCCAAGGGACTAGCGCTTCTGGGGAGCAGTTCTTC	CASSQGTSASGEQFF
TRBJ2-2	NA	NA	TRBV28	TGTGCCAGCAGTTTAATGTACGGGGAGGAGCTGTTTTTT	CASSLMYGEELFF
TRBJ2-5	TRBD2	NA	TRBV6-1	TGTGCCAGCAGGGGTATCGGGAGGGAGACCCAGTACTTC	CASRGIGRETQYF
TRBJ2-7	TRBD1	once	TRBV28	TGTGCCAGCAGGGACAGGGAATCCTACGAGCAGTACTTC	CASRDRESYEQYF
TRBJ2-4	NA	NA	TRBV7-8	TGTGCCAGCAGCCCTAGCCGGACAGGGAGGGACAAAAACATTCAGTACTTC	CASSPSRTGRDKNIQYF
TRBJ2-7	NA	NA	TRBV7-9	TGTGCCAGCAGCTCCTCGGGGGAGCAGTACTTC	CASSSSGEQYF
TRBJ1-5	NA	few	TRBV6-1	TGTGCCAGCAGGACAGCTAGCAATCAGCCCCAGCATTTT	CASRTASNQPQHF
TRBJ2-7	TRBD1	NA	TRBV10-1	TGCGCCAGCAGTGAGTTCCTTCGACAGGGTTGTAGCTCCTACGAGCAGTACTTC	CASSEFLRQGCSSYEQYF
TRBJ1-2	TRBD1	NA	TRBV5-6	TGCGCCAGCAGCCTCCGGACAGGGGGCCTTGGCTACACCTTC	CASSLRTGGLGYTF
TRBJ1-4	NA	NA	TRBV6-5	TGTGCCAGCAGTTATCTGCCCCGGCGGGAAAAACTGTTTTTT	CASSYLPRREKLFF
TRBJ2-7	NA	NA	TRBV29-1	TGCAGCGTTGATTCGGGATTCTCTTCCTACGAGCAGTACTTC	CSVDSGFSSYEQYF
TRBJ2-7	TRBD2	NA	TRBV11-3	TGTGCCAGCAGCTTAGGTGGCGGGAGGGCCGACGAGCAGTACTTC	CASSLGGGRADEQYF
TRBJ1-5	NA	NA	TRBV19	TGTGCCAGTAGTCTCGGACAGATCAATCAGCCCCAGCATTTT	CASSLGQINQPQHF
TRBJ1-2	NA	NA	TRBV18	TGTGCCAGCTCACGAGAGGCTAACTATGGCTACACCTTC	CASSREANYGYTF
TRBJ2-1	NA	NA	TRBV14	TGTGCCAGCAGCTACCCCGGAGACAATGAGCAGTTCTTC	CASSYPGDNEQFF
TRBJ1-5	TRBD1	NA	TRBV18	TGTGCCAGCTCGCGGGGACAGGGGAATCAGCCCCAGCATTTT	CASSRGQGNQPQHF
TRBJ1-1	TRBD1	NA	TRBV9	TGTGCCAGCAGCCCAAGGGACAGGGGGATGGGCACTGAAGCTTTCTTT	CASSPRDRGMGTEAFF
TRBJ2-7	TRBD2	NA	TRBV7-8	TGTGCCAGCAGCGGCCCCGGGACTAGCGGGAGTGAGCAGTACTTC	CASSGPGTSGSEQYF
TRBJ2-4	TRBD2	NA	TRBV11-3	TGTGCCAGCAGCTTAGATTCGGAGGTGTCTAGCGGAATAGCCAAAAACATTCAGTACTTC	CASSLDSEVSSGIAKNIQYF
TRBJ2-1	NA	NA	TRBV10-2	TGCGCCAGCAGTGAGTGGGATAGCGGACACAATGAGCAGTTCTTC	CASSEWDSGHNEQFF
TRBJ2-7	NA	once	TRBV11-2	TGTGCCAGCAGCTTAGGGGACAACCGGCCGTACTTC	CASSLGDNRPYF
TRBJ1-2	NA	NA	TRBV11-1	TGTGCCAGCAGCCCAGATGTGAACTATGGCTACACCTTC	CASSPDVNYGYTF